This TCR beta chain came from a study of beta chain features in type 1 diabetes. V gave up 4 bases and J gave up 4 bases, with 11 bases separating them. CDR1 and CDR2 from the germline V gene are SGHDN and FVKESK. This CDR3 has 13 residues. Populations isolated by sorting all had purity greater than 95%. Every bit of the isolated RNA underwent reverse transcription, so sequencing read expressed TCRB transcripts. Data came from immunoSEQ multiplex PCR; TCRdb stores just in-frame clones and leaves some out. The sample lists hundreds of thousands of clones; approximately 11% were seen once. J is TRBJ2-7 and V is TRBV14; no reliable D call. The sequenced sample consisted of naive CD4+ T cells from blood. The source is a woman aged 25-40 years in good health. The DNA for the CDR3 is TGTGCCAGCAGCCGACAAAGAAAGTACGAGCAGTACTTC. This gives the protein CASSRQRKYEQYF.